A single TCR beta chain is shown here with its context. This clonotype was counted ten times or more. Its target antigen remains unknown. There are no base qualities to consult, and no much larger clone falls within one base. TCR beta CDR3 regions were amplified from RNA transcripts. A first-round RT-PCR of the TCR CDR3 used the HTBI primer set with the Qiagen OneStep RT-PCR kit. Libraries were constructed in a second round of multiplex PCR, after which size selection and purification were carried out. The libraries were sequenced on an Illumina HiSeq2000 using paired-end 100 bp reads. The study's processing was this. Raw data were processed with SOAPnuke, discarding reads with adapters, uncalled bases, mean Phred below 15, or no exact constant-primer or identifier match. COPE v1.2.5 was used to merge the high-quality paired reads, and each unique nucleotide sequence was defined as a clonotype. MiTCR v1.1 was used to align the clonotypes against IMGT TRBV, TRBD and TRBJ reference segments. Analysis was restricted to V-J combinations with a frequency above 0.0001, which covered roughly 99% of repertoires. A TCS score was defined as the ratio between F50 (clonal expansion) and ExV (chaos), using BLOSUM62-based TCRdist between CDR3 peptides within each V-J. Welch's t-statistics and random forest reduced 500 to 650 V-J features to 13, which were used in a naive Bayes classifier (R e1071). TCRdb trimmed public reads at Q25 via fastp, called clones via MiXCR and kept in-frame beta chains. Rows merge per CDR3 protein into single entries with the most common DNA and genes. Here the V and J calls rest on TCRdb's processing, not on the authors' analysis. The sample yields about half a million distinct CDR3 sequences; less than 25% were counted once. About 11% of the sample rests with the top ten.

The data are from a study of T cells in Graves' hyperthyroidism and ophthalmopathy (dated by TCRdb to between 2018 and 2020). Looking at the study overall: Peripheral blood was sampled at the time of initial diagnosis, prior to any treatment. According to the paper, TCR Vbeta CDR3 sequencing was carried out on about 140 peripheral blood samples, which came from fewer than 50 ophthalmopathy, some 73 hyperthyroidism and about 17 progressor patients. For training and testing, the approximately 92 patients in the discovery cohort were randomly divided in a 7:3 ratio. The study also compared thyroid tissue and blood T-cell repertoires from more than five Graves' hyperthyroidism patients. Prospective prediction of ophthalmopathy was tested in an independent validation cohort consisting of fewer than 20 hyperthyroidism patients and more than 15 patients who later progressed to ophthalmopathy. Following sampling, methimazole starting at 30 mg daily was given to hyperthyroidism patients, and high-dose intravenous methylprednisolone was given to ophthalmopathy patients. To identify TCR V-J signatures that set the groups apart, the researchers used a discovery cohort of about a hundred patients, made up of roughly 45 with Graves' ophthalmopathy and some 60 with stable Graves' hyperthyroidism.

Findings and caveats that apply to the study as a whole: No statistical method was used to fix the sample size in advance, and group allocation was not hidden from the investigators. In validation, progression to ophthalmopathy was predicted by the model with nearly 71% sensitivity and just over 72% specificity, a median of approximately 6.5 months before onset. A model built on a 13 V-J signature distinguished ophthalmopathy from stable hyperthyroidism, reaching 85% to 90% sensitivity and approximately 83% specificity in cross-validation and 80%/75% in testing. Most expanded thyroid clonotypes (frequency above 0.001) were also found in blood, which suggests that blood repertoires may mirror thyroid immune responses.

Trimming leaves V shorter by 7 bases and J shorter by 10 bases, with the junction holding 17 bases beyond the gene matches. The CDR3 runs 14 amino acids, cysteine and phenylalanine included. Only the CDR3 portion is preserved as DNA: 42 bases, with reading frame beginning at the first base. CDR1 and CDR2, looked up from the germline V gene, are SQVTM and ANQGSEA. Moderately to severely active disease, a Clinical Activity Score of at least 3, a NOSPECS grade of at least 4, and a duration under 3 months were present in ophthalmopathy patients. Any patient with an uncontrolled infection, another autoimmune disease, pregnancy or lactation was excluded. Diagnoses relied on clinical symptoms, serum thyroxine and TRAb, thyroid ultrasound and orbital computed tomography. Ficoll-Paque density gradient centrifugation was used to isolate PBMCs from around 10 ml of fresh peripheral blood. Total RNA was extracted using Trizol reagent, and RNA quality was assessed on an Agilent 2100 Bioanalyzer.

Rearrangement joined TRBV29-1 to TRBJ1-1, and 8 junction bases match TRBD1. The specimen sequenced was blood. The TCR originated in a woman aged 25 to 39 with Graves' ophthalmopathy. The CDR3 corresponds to CSAGVPGQEFRAFF. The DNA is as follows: TGCAGCGCCGGGGTTCCGGGACAGGAGTTTCGAGCTTTCTTT.